This T cell receptor (beta chain) was retrieved from a study of T cell responses to AZD1222 COVID-19 vaccine. The CDR3 covers 12 residues. CDR1 and CDR2 from the germline V gene are LGHNA and YNFKEQ. V was shortened by 11 bases and J by 1 base, with 11 bases between the two germline ends. On this clone itself: Its antigen is undetermined.

Notes on the study in general: When two AZD1222 doses had been given, Spike-specific TCR breadth and depth rose. It should be noted that donors were predominantly white British and more often female, and clonal diversity was possibly underestimated. Among spike-specific TCRs, nearly half reportedly target unmutated variant regions. Spike was spanned by vaccine-associated CD4 TCRs, with dominance at 160-218 and 743-854.

Data came from immunoSEQ multiplex PCR; TCRdb stores just in-frame clones and leaves some out. The sample yields more than 80,000 clones, around 91% seen once. The material was peripheral blood, obtained 28 days after the second AZD1222 dose. The clonotype comes from an adult who received the AZD1222 COVID-19 vaccine. V usage is TRBV4-2 and J usage is TRBJ1-1; no reliable D call. Here the CDR3 DNA reads TGTGCCGTTGGTCACCCGAACACTGAAGCTTTCTTT. As protein: CAVGHPNTEAFF.